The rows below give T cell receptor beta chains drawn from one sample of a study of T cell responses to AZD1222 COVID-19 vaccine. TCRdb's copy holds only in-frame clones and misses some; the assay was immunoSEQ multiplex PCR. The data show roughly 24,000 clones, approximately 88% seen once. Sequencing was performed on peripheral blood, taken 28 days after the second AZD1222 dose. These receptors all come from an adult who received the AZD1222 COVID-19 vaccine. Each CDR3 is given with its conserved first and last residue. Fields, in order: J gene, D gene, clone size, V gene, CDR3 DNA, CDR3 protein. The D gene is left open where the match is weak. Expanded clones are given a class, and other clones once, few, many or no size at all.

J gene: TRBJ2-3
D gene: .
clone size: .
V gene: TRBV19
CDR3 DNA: TGTGCCAGTAAGGCGCGGGGCACAGATACGCAGTATTTT
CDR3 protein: CASKARGTDTQYF

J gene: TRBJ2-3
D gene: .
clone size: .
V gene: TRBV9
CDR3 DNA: TGTGCCAGCAGCGCGTCCCTAGGGGGGACGGTGGCAGATACGCAGTATTTT
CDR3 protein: CASSASLGGTVADTQYF

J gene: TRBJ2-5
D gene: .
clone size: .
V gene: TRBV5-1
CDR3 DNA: TGCGCCAGCAGCTTGGCCGAGGGGGGGCAAGAGACCCAGTACTTC
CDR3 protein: CASSLAEGGQETQYF

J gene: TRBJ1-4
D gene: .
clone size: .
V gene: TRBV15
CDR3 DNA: TGTGCCACCAGCAAGGGGCGGACTAATGAAAAACTGTTTTTT
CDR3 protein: CATSKGRTNEKLFF

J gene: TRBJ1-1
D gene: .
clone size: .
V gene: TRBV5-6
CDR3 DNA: TGTGCCAGCAGCTTGGTCGACCGGAGCACTGAAGCTTTCTTT
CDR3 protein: CASSLVDRSTEAFF

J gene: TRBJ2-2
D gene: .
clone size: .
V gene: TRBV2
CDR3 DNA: TGTGCCAGCAGAATTCAGGTGAACACCGGGGAGCTGTTTTTT
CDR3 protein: CASRIQVNTGELFF

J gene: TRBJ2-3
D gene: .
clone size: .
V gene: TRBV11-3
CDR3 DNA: TGTGCCAGCAGCCCCGGAGGATGGGGGACGGGTAGCACAGATACGCAGTATTTT
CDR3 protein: CASSPGGWGTGSTDTQYF

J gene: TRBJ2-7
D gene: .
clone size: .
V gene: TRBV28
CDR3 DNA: TGTGCCAGCAGACCTAAGGTCGGCAGCCGTGTATACGAGCAGTACTTC
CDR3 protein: CASRPKVGSRVYEQYF

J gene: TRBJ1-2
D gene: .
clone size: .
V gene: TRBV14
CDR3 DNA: TGTGCCAGCAGCCAAGAATTTGGTGGCTACACCTTC
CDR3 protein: CASSQEFGGYTF

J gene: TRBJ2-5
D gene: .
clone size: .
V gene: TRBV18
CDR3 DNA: TGTGCCAGCTCATCGGCTGTGGACCGAGAGACCCAGTACTTC
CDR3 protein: CASSSAVDRETQYF

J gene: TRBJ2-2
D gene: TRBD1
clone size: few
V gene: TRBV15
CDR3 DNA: TGTGCCACCAGCAGATCAACCTTAACCCGACAGGGGGGTACCGGGGAGCTGTTTTTT
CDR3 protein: CATSRSTLTRQGGTGELFF

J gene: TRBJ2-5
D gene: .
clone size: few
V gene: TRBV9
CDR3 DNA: TGTGCCAGCAGCGTAGATTTGGGTGAGACCCAGTACTTC
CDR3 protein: CASSVDLGETQYF

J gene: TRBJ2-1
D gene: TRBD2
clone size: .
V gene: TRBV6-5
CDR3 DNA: TGTGCCAGCAGGGGCCGTACGGGGGGTATTAATGAGCAGTTCTTC
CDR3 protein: CASRGRTGGINEQFF

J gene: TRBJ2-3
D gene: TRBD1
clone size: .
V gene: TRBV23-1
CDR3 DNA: TGCGCCAGCAGTCAATCGAGGGGACAGGGACTCACAGATACGCAGTATTTT
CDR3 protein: CASSQSRGQGLTDTQYF

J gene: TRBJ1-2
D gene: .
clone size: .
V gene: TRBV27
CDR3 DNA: TGTGCCAGCTCCCTTCGCGCAGGGCACTATGGCTACACCTTC
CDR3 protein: CASSLRAGHYGYTF

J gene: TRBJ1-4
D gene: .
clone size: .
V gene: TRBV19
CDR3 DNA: TGTGCCAGTGGAACAAAGACAACTAATGAAAAACTGTTTTTT
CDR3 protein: CASGTKTTNEKLFF

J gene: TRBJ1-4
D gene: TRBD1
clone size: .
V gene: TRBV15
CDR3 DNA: TGTGCCACCAGCAAAGGACAGGGGAGGGAAAAACTGTTTTTT
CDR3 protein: CATSKGQGREKLFF

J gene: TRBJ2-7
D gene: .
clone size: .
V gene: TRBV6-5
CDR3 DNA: TGTGCCAGCAGCCAGGGCGTCGGTAGCTCCTACGAGCAGTACTTC
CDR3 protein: CASSQGVGSSYEQYF

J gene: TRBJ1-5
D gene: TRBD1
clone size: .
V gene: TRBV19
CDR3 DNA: TGTGCCAGCACTAGGGTGACAGGGGGGACGCCCCAGCATTTT
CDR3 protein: CASTRVTGGTPQHF

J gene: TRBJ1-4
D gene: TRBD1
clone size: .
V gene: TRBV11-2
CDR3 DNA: TGTGCCAGCAGCTTACAGGGACAGGGCGGTGAAAAACTGTTTTTT
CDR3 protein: CASSLQGQGGEKLFF

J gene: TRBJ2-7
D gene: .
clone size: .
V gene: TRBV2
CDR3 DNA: TGTGCCAGCAAGAGGGCCCAGGATAGCTACGAGCAGTACTTC
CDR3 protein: CASKRAQDSYEQYF

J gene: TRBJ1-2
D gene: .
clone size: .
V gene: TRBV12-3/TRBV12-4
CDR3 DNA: TGTGCCAGCAGTTTTAGTGGAGAGGGCTACACCTTC
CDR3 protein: CASSFSGEGYTF

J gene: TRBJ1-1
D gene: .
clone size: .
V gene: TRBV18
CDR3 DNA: TGTGCCAGCTCACCAATAACTTCTTCGGGCACTGAAGCTTTCTTT
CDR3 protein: CASSPITSSGTEAFF

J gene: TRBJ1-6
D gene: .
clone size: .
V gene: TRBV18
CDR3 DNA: TGTGCCAGCTCACCATCTCCGTCTGGGCGGGCCCTCCACTTT
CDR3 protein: CASSPSPSGRALHF

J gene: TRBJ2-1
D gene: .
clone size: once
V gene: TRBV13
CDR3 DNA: TGTGCCAGCAGCTGGACTACCTACAATGAGCAGTTCTTC
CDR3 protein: CASSWTTYNEQFF

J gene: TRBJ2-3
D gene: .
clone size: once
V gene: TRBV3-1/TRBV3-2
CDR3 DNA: TGTGCCAGCAGCCGTGAGCGGAGGAGCACAGATACGCAGTATTTT
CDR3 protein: CASSRERRSTDTQYF

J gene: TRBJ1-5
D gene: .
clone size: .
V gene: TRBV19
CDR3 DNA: TGTGCCAGTAGTTACGACAGATGGAGCAATCAGCCCCAGCATTTT
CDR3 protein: CASSYDRWSNQPQHF

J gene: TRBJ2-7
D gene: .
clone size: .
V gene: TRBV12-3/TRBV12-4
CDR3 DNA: TGTGCCAGCAGTTTTACGAGCTCCTACGAGCAGTACTTC
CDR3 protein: CASSFTSSYEQYF

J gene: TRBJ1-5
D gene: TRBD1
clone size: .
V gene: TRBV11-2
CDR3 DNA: TGTGCCAGCAGCTCCGCCCCCGGGACAGGGGTGGGTCAGCCCCAGCATTTT
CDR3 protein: CASSSAPGTGVGQPQHF

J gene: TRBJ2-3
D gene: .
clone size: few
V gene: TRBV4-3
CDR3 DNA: TGCGCCAGCAGCCAAGGAGGTCGGGGGGCGAGCACAGATACGCAGTATTTT
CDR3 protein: CASSQGGRGASTDTQYF

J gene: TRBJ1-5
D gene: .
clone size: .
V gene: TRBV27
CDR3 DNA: TGTGCCAGCAGTAGCAGGGGCCATCAGCCCCAGCATTTT
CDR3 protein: CASSSRGHQPQHF

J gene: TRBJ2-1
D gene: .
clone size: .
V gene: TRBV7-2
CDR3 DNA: TGTGCCAGCAGCTTAGAGGGGGATCCCTCCTACAATGAGCAGTTCTTC
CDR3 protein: CASSLEGDPSYNEQFF

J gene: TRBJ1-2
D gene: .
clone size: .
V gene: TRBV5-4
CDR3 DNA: TGTGCCAGCGGAGTGGGTAGGGAGGGCTACACCTTC
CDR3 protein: CASGVGREGYTF

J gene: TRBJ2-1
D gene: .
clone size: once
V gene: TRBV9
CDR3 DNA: TGTGCCAGCAGCCCTGGAGGTGAGCAGTTCTTC
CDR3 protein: CASSPGGEQFF

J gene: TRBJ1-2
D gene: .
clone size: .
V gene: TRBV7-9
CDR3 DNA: TGTGCCAGCAGCTTAGAGGGTGGCTACACCTTC
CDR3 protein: CASSLEGGYTF

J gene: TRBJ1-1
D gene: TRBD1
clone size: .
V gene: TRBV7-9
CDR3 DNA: TGTGCCAGCAGCTTAGCGGGACAGGGTAGCGGCACTGAAGCTTTCTTT
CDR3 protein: CASSLAGQGSGTEAFF

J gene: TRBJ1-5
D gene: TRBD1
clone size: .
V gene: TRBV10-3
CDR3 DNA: TGTGCCATCAGGGAAGACAGGGAGGATCAGCCCCAGCATTTT
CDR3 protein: CAIREDREDQPQHF

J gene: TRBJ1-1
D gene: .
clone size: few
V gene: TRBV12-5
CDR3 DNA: TGTGCTAGTGGTTTGGTAGGGGGGACTGAAGCTTTCTTT
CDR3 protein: CASGLVGGTEAFF

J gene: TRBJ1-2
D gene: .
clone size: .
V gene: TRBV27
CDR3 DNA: TGTGCCAGCAGTTTACGCCTAGGCTATGGCTACACCTTC
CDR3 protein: CASSLRLGYGYTF

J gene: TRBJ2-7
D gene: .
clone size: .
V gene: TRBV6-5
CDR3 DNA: TGTGCCAGCAGCTTAGACAGCCTCGGCGAGCAGTACTTC
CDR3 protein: CASSLDSLGEQYF

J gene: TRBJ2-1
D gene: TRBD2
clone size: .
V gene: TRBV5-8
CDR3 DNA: TGTGCCAGCAGCGATGGCGGGGGATCCGGGAATGAGCAGTTCTTC
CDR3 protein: CASSDGGGSGNEQFF

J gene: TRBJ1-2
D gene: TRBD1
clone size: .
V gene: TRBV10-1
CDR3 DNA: TGCGCCAGCAGTGAACAGGGGAACTATGGCTACACCTTC
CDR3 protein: CASSEQGNYGYTF

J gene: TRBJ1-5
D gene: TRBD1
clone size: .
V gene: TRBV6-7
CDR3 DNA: TGTGCCAGCAGTCGACCGACGACAGGGCGGGCTAGTCGCAATCAGCCCCAGCATTTT
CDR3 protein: CASSRPTTGRASRNQPQHF

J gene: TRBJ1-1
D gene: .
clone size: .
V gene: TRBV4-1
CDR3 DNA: TGCGCCAGCAGCCGGGGGGAACACACTGAAGCTTTCTTT
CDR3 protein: CASSRGEHTEAFF

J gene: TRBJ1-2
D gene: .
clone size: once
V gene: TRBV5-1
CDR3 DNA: TGCGCCAGCAGCTTGGACAATAACTATGGCTACACCTTC
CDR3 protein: CASSLDNNYGYTF

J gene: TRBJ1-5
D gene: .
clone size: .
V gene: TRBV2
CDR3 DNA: TGTGCCAGCAGTGAAGGCACCACAACCAGCAATCAGCCCCAGCATTTT
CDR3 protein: CASSEGTTTSNQPQHF

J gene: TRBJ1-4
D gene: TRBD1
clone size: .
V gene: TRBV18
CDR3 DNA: TGTGCCAGCTCCCTTGGACCGGGACAGGGGGCCCTTAATGAAAAACTGTTTTTT
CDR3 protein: CASSLGPGQGALNEKLFF

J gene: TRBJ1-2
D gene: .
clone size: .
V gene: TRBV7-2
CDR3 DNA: TGTGCCAGCAGCTTAGAGGGGAGTAACTATGGCTACACCTTC
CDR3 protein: CASSLEGSNYGYTF

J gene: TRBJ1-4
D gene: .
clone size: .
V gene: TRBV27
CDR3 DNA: TGTGCCAGCAGTCCTAGAGGGGCAAGGGGTGAAAAACTGTTTTTT
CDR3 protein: CASSPRGARGEKLFF

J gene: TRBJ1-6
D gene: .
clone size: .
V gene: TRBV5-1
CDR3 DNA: TGCGCCAGCAGCTTTGGGGGTACAGGGAATTCACCCCTCCACTTT
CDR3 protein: CASSFGGTGNSPLHF

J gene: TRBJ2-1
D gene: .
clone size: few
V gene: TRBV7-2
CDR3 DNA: TGTGCCAGCAGCTTAGGTCGGGGGCAGGGTGAGCAGTTCTTC
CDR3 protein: CASSLGRGQGEQFF

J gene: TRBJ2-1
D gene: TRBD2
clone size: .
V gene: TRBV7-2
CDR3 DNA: TGTGCCAGCAGCTTAGGACTAGCTGAACGGGAGCAGTTCTTC
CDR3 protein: CASSLGLAEREQFF

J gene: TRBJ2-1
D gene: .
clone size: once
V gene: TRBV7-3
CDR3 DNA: TGTGCCAGCAGCTTAAACCCCAGCGGGGAGCAGTTCTTC
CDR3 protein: CASSLNPSGEQFF